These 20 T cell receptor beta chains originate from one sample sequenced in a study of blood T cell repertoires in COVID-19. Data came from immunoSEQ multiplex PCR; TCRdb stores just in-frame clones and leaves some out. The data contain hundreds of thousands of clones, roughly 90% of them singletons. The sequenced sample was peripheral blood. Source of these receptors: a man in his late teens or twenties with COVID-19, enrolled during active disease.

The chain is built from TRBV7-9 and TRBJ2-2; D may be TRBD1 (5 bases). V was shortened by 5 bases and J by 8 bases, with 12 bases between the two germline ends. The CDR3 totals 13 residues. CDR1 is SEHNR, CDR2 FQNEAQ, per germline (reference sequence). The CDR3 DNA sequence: TGTGCCAGCAGCCTCCAGGGCATTGGGGAGCTGTTTTTT. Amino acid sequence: CASSLQGIGELFF. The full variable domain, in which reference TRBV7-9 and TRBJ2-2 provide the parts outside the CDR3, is DTGVSQNPRHKITKRGQNVTFRCDPISEHNRLYWYRQTLGQGPEFLTYFQNEAQLEKSRLLSDRFSAERPKGSFSTLEIQRTEQGDSAMYLCASSLQGIGELFFGEGSRLTVL.

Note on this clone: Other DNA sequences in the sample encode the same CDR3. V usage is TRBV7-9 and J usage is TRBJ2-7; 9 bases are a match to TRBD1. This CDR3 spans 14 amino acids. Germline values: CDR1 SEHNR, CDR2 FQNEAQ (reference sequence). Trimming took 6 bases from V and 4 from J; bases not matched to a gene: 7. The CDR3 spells CASSPRDRAYEQYF. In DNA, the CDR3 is TGTGCCAGCAGTCCGCGGGACAGGGCTTACGAGCAGTACTTC.

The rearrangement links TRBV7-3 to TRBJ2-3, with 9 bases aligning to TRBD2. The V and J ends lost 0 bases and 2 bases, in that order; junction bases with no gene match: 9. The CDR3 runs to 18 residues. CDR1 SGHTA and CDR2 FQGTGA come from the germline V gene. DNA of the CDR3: TGTGCCAGCAGCTTAACCGGCGTCGCGGGGGGGACCACAGATACGCAGTATTTT. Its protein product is CASSLTGVAGGTTDTQYF.

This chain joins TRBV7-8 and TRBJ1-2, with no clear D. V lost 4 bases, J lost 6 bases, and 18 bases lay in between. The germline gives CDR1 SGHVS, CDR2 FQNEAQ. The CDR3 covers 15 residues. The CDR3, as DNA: TGTGCCAGCAGCTATATCCTTGGAGAGTCGAATGGCTACACCTTC. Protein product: CASSYILGESNGYTF.

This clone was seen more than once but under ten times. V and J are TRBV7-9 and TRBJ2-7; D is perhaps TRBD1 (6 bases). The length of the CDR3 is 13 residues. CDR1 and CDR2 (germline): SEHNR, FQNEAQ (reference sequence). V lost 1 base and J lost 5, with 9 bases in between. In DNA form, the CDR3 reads TGTGCCAGCAGCTTAGTGGGGGCCCACGAGCAGTACTTC. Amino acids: CASSLVGAHEQYF.

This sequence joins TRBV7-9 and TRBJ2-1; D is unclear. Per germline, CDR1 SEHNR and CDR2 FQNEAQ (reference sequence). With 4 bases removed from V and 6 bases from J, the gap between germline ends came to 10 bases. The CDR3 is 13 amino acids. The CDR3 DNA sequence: TGTGCCAGCAGCTCAGACTTGGCCAATGAGCAGTTCTTC. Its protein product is CASSSDLANEQFF.

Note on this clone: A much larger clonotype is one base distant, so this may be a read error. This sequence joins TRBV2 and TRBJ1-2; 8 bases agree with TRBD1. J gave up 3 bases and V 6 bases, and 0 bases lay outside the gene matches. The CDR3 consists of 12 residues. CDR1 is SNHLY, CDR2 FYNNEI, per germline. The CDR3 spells CASRDRDYGYTF. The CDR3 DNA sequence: TGTGCCAGCAGGGACAGGGACTATGGCTACACCTTC.

This CDR3 reads CASSLGTDHTGELFF. CDR3 coding DNA: TGTGCCAGCAGCCTAGGGACAGACCACACCGGGGAGCTGTTTTTT. The chain combines TRBV7-3 with TRBJ2-2; 7 nucleotides agree with TRBD1. Looked up from germline, CDR1 is SGHTA and CDR2 is FQGTGA. CDR3 length equals 15 residues. Unmatched junction bases numbered 6, after V lost 5 bases and J lost 3 bases.

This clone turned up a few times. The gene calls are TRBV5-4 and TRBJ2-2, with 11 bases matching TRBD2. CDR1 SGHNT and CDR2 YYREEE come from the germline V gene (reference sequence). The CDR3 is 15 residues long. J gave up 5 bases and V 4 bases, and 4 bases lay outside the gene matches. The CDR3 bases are TGTGCCAGCAGCATAACTAGCGGGAGTACCGGGGAGCTGTTTTTT. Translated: CASSITSGSTGELFF.

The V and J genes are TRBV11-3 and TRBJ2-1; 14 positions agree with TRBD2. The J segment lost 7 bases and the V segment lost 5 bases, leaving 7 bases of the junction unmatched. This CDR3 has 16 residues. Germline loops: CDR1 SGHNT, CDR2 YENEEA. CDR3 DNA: TGTGCCAGCAGCCCCCGGACTAGCGGGGGGATAAATGAGCAGTTCTTC. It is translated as CASSPRTSGGINEQFF.

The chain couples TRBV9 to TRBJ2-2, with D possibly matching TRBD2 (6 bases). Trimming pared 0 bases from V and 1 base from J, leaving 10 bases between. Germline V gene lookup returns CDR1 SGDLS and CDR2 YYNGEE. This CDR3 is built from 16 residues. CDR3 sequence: CASSVEVSGNTGELFF. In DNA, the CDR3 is TGTGCCAGCAGCGTAGAGGTTAGCGGGAACACCGGGGAGCTGTTTTTT.

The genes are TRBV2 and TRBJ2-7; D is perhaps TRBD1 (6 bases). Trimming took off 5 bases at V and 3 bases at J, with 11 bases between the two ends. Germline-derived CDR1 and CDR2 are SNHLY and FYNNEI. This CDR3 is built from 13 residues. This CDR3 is CASSFDRNYEQYF. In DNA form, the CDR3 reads TGTGCCAGCAGTTTCGACAGGAACTACGAGCAGTACTTC.

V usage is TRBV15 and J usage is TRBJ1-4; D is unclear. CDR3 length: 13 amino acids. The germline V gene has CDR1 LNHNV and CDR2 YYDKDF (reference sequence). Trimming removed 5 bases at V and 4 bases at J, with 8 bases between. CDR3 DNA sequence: TGTGCCACCAGCGGTTCCAGTAATGAAAAACTGTTTTTT. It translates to CATSGSSNEKLFF.

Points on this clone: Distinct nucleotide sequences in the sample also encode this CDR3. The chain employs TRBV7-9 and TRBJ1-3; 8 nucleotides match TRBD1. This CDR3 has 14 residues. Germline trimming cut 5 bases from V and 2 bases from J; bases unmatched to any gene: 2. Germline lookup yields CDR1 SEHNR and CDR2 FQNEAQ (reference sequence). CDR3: CASSLQGAGNTIYF. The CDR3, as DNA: TGTGCCAGCAGCCTACAGGGGGCTGGAAACACCATATATTTT.

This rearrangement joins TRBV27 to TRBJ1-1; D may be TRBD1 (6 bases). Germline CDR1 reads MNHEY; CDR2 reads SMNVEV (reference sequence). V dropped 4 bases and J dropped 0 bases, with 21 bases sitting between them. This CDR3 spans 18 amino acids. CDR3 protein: CASSSAPGTHVMNTEAFF. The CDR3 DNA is TGTGCCAGCAGTTCTGCCCCCGGGACACACGTAATGAACACTGAAGCTTTCTTT.

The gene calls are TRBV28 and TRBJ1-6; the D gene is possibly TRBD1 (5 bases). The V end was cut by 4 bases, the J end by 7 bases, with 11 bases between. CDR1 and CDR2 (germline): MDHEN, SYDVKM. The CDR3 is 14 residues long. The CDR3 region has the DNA TGTGCCAGCAGTTCGGAGGGGCAGAATTCACCCCTCCACTTT. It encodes CASSSEGQNSPLHF.

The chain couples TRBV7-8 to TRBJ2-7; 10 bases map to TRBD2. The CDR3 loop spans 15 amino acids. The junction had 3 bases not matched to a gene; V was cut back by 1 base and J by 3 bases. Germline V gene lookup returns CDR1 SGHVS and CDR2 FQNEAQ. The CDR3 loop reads CASSLDLAGDYEQYF. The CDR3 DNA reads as TGTGCCAGCAGCTTAGACCTAGCGGGAGACTACGAGCAGTACTTC.

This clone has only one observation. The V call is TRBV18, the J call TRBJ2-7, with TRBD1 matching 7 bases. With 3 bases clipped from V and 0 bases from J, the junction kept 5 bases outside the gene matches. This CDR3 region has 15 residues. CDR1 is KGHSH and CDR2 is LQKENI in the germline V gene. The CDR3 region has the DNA TGTGCCAGCTCACCCGACAGGGTCCCCTCCTACGAGCAGTACTTC. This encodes CASSPDRVPSYEQYF. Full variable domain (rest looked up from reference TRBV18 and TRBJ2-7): NAGVMQNPRHLVRRRGQEARLRCSPMKGHSHVYWYRQLPEEGLKFMVYLQKENIIDESGMPKERFSAEFPKEGPSILRIQQVVRGDSAAYFCASSPDRVPSYEQYFGPGTRLTVT.

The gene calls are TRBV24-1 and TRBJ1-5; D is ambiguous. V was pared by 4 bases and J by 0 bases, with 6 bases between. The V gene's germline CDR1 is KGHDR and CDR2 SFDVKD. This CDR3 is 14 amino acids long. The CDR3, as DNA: TGTGCCACCAGTGACAGGTTTAGCAATCAGCCCCAGCATTTT. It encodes CATSDRFSNQPQHF.

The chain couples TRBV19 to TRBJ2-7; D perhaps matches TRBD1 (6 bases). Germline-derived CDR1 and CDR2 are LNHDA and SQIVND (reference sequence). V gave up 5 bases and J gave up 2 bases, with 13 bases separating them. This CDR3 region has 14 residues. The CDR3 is CASSPQTGPYEQYF. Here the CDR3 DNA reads TGTGCCAGTAGTCCCCAGACAGGACCCTACGAGCAGTACTTC.